These 24 T cell receptor beta chains originate from one sample sequenced in a study of T cells in Graves' hyperthyroidism and ophthalmopathy. The CDR3 regions of TCR beta were amplified from RNA transcripts. Using the HTBI primer set, a first-round RT-PCR was run on the TCR CDR3. TCRdb re-derived calls from the multiplex PCR reads in MiXCR, one entry per CDR3 protein. The data hold 600,000 to 650,000 distinct CDR3 sequences, with about 16% observed a single time. Input material: blood. The receptors shown here come from a woman in her 30s with Graves' hyperthyroidism.

This chain connects TRBV5-1 to TRBJ2-5; a possible D gene is TRBD2 (5 bases). CDR1 is SGHRS, CDR2 YFSETQ, per germline. The CDR3 length is 13 residues. V was shortened by 3 bases and J by 6 bases, with 12 bases between the two germline ends. CDR3 DNA sequence: TGCGCCAGCAGCTGGCCGGGATCGAAGACCCAGTACTTC. As protein: CASSWPGSKTQYF.

This clonotype was seen more than once but under ten times. The CDR3 sequence is CSARDRGLFGYYEQYF. The CDR3 nucleotides read TGCAGTGCTAGGGACAGGGGGCTGTTTGGCTACTACGAGCAGTACTTC. This rearrangement joins TRBV20-1 to TRBJ2-7; the match to TRBD1 covers 11 bases. CDR1 is DFQATT and CDR2 is SNEGSKA in the germline V gene (reference sequence). V was clipped by 3 bases and J by 3 bases; unmatched bases: 10. The CDR3 contains 16 residues.

This clonotype was observed at least ten times. This chain uses TRBV20-1 with TRBJ1-5; maybe TRBD1 (5 bases). From germline, CDR1 is DFQATT and CDR2 SNEGSKA (reference sequence). Trimming shortened V by 2 bases and J by 7 bases, and 15 bases separated the two germline ends. This CDR3 comprises 14 residues. The DNA for the CDR3 is TGCAGTGCTAGATGGGGCAGGGCAGAACAGCCCCAGCATTTT. This sequence encodes CSARWGRAEQPQHF.

The V call is TRBV5-1, the J call TRBJ2-1; 11 bases map to TRBD2. Germline loops: CDR1 SGHRS, CDR2 YFSETQ. CDR3 length: 17 residues. The V gene end was trimmed by 0 bases and the J gene end by 8 bases; junction bases not matched to a gene: 10. CDR3 protein: CASSLVLAGGIGDEQFF. The CDR3 nucleotides are TGCGCCAGCAGCTTGGTCCTAGCGGGAGGAATTGGCGATGAGCAGTTCTTC.

This clonotype appeared a few times. The chain employs TRBV28 and TRBJ2-3; D remains unclear. CDR1 and CDR2 from the germline V gene are MDHEN and SYDVKM. The V end was cut by 6 bases, the J end by 7 bases, with 8 bases between. This CDR3 has 11 residues. The CDR3 sequence is CASRESYTQYF. CDR3 in DNA: TGTGCCAGCAGGGAGTCATATACGCAGTATTTT.

The CDR3: CASSGWEQYF. The CDR3 DNA is TGTGCCAGCAGTGGTTGGGAGCAGTACTTC. J is TRBJ2-7 and V is TRBV28, with D hard to call. CDR3 size: 10 residues. Trimming removed 5 bases from V and 7 bases from J, with 6 bases in between. Germline V lookup: CDR1 MDHEN, CDR2 SYDVKM.

The chain combines TRBV7-9 with TRBJ1-4, with 7 nucleotides matching TRBD1. V dropped 4 bases and J dropped 8; count of bases not matched to a gene: 10. The CDR3 length is 15 residues. CDR1 and CDR2 from the germline V gene are SEHNR and FQNEAQ (reference sequence). The CDR3 region has the DNA TGTGCCAGCAGCTCGACGACAGGGTTGAGGGAAAAACTGTTTTTT. This sequence encodes CASSSTTGLREKLFF.

In its sample, this clonotype was seen a few times. In DNA, the CDR3 is TGTGCCAGCAGTTTAGGAAGACTAGCGGGAGTGTCCTACGAGCAGTACTTC. Encoded protein: CASSLGRLAGVSYEQYF. The gene calls are TRBV27 and TRBJ2-7, with 12 bases aligning to TRBD2. The V gene end was trimmed by 2 bases and the J gene end by 1 base; junction bases not matched to a gene: 6. Germline V gene lookup returns CDR1 MNHEY and CDR2 SMNVEV (reference sequence). This CDR3 is built from 17 residues.

The chain couples TRBV7-3 to TRBJ1-1, with a tentative D call TRBD1 (5 bases). The CDR3 is 15 amino acids. Germline CDR1 reads SGHTA; CDR2 reads FQGTGA. V was shortened by 1 base and J by 4 bases, with 13 bases between the two germline ends. CDR3 sequence (DNA): TGTGCCAGCAGCTTAAGCGAGGGGCCCTTCACTGAAGCTTTCTTT. This sequence encodes CASSLSEGPFTEAFF.

The chain has TRBV5-1 and TRBJ1-1; D is undetermined. Looked up from germline, CDR1 is SGHRS and CDR2 is YFSETQ. The CDR3 covers 13 residues. Deletions cut 4 bases from V and 0 bases from J, with 7 bases between. The DNA of the CDR3 is TGCGCCAGCAGCCACGGACTGAACACTGAAGCTTTCTTT. Protein product: CASSHGLNTEAFF.

This clonotype was counted at least ten times. The chain employs TRBV16 and TRBJ1-1, with unresolved D. The V end lost 2 bases, the J end lost 1 base, and 5 bases lay between the germline ends. The CDR3 loop spans 13 amino acids. Germline CDR1 is KGHSY and CDR2 is FQNENV. The CDR3 protein is CASSQVSNTEAFF. The CDR3 DNA sequence: TGTGCCAGCAGCCAAGTATCGAACACTGAAGCTTTCTTT.

This clonotype has a count of ten or more. The chain is built from TRBV7-3 and TRBJ2-1; tentative D call: TRBD1 (6 bases). The CDR3 totals 15 residues. Deletions cut 4 bases from V and 0 bases from J, with 10 bases between. CDR1 is SGHTA, CDR2 FQGTGA, per germline. The CDR3 region is CASSSTGYSYNEQFF. The CDR3 DNA follows: TGTGCCAGCAGCTCGACAGGTTACTCCTACAATGAGCAGTTCTTC.

The chain has TRBV5-4 and TRBJ2-1, with D tentatively TRBD2 (6 bases). V gave up 2 bases and J gave up 4 bases, with 16 bases separating them. This CDR3 has 16 amino acids. The germline V gene has CDR1 SGHNT and CDR2 YYREEE (reference sequence). The CDR3 reads CASSFQRGSGYNEQFF. The CDR3 DNA follows: TGTGCCAGCAGCTTTCAACGCGGCAGCGGGTACAATGAGCAGTTCTTC.

This clonotype was detected many times. This rearrangement joins TRBV24-1 to TRBJ2-5; 12 positions agree with TRBD2. V dropped 6 bases and J dropped 3; count of bases not matched to a gene: 10. CDR3 size: 17 residues. Germline V gene data show CDR1 as KGHDR and CDR2 as SFDVKD. The DNA for the CDR3 is TGTGCCACCAGTCCGGGGGTTAGGACTAGCGGGGAAGAGACCCAGTACTTC. It specifies CATSPGVRTSGEETQYF.

The rearrangement joins TRBV18 to TRBJ1-4, with 7 bases that match TRBD1. The CDR3 consists of 14 residues. V lost 6 bases, J lost 4 bases, and 5 bases stayed unmatched. Per the germline V gene, CDR1 is KGHSH and CDR2 is LQKENI. CDR3 loop: CASSVDRLNEKLFF. The CDR3 DNA follows: TGTGCCAGCTCCGTGGACAGGCTTAATGAAAAACTGTTTTTT.

This clonotype has only one observation. The CDR3 DNA sequence: TGTGCCAGCAGTTCCGGGTGGACCGGGCCCTACAATGAGCAGTTCTTC. It translates to CASSSGWTGPYNEQFF. The chain carries TRBV28 and TRBJ2-1; no clear D gene. Per the germline V gene, CDR1 is MDHEN and CDR2 is SYDVKM. The CDR3 has 16 amino acids. V lost 4 bases and J 2 bases, leaving 15 bases between the germline ends.

This clonotype was seen only a few times. The rearrangement links TRBV30 to TRBJ2-7; D gene uncertain. CDR1 and CDR2 (germline): GTSNPN, SVGIG (reference sequence). V was cut by 2 bases and J by 1 base, with 6 bases left in between. The CDR3 contains 12 residues. This CDR3 reads CAWSLSSYEQYF. DNA of the CDR3: TGTGCCTGGAGTCTCTCATCCTACGAGCAGTACTTC. Full variable domain (outside the CDR3, taken from reference TRBV30 and TRBJ2-7): SQTIHQWPATLVQPVGSPLSLECTVEGTSNPNLYWYRQAAGRGLQLLFYSVGIGQISSEVPQNLSASRPQDRQFILSSKKLLLSDSGFYLCAWSLSSYEQYFGPGTRLTVT.

Regarding this clonotype: A much more abundant neighbour one base away suggests this may be a read error. The chain has TRBV30 and TRBJ1-5; D gene unclear. This CDR3 contains 14 residues. Germline V gives CDR1 GTSNPN, CDR2 SVGIG (reference sequence). Trimming pared 0 bases from V and 6 bases from J, leaving 12 bases between. CDR3 residues: CAWSVQGFLQPQHF. CDR3 DNA sequence: TGTGCCTGGAGTGTACAAGGGTTCCTTCAGCCCCAGCATTTT. Supplemented by reference TRBV30 and TRBJ1-5, the full variable domain reads SQTIHQWPATLVQPVGSPLSLECTVEGTSNPNLYWYRQAAGRGLQLLFYSVGIGQISSEVPQNLSASRPQDRQFILSSKKLLLSDSGFYLCAWSVQGFLQPQHFGDGTRLSIL.

Ten or more counts support this clonotype. The CDR3 here is CASSSFGTGYYEQYF. CDR3 in DNA: TGTGCCAGCAGTTCCTTCGGGACAGGGTACTACGAGCAGTACTTC. This chain connects TRBV28 to TRBJ2-7, with 9 bases matching TRBD1. The CDR3 has 15 amino acids. The germline gives CDR1 MDHEN, CDR2 SYDVKM. V shed 4 bases, J shed 3 bases, and the junction held 7 bases outside the gene matches.

This clonotype turned up a few times. The chain has TRBV29-1 and TRBJ1-1, with no clear D. The CDR3 extends over 12 amino acids. The V and J ends lost 3 bases and 2 bases respectively, with 7 bases between them. Germline V CDR1 and CDR2: SQVTM, ANQGSEA. The CDR3 sequence is CSVDGRNTEAFF. CDR3 sequence (DNA): TGCAGCGTTGACGGCAGAAACACTGAAGCTTTCTTT.

This clonotype occurred many times. The chain is built from TRBV2 and TRBJ2-5; either TRBD1 or TRBD2 may supply D (5 bases each). Germline V gene lookup returns CDR1 SNHLY and CDR2 FYNNEI. The V gene lost 2 bases and the J gene lost 1 base, with 11 bases spanning the gap. This CDR3 contains 15 residues. CDR3 nucleotide sequence: TGTGCCAGCAGTGAAACTGGGACCCCCCAAGAGACCCAGTACTTC. Its translation is CASSETGTPQETQYF. Together with reference TRBV2 and TRBJ2-5, the CDR3 gives the full variable domain: EPEVTQTPSHQVTQMGQEVILRCVPISNHLYFYWYRQILGQKVEFLVSFYNNEISEKSEIFDDQFSVERPDGSNFTLKIRSTKLEDSAMYFCASSETGTPQETQYFGPGTRLLVL.

This clonotype was seen ten or more times. The chain links TRBV7-9 to TRBJ2-7, with 9 positions matching TRBD1. J was trimmed by 6 bases and V by 5 bases; bases with no gene match: 11. Per germline, CDR1 SEHNR and CDR2 FQNEAQ (reference sequence). This CDR3 contains 15 residues. The CDR3 loop reads CASSHQGQGTSEQYF. CDR3 nucleotides: TGTGCCAGCAGCCACCAGGGACAGGGAACTTCCGAGCAGTACTTC.

This chain joins TRBV20-1 and TRBJ2-3, with D possibly matching TRBD1 (5 bases). The V end lost 0 bases, the J end lost 6 bases, and 13 bases lay between the germline ends. Germline-derived CDR1 and CDR2 are DFQATT and SNEGSKA (reference sequence). This CDR3 spans 14 amino acids. The CDR3 sequence: CSARDQGSGDTQYF. CDR3 DNA: TGCAGTGCTAGAGATCAGGGTAGTGGTGATACGCAGTATTTT.

This clonotype was seen repeatedly, ten times or more. The chain is built from TRBV27 and TRBJ2-7, with 9 bases identical to TRBD1. Germline CDR1 and CDR2: MNHEY and SMNVEV (reference sequence). Unmatched junction bases numbered 11, after V lost 2 bases and J lost 3 bases. This CDR3 has 17 amino acids. CDR3 coding DNA: TGTGCCAGCAGTTTACTTCGGGGACAGGGAGCCGACTACGAGCAGTACTTC. Encoded protein: CASSLLRGQGADYEQYF.